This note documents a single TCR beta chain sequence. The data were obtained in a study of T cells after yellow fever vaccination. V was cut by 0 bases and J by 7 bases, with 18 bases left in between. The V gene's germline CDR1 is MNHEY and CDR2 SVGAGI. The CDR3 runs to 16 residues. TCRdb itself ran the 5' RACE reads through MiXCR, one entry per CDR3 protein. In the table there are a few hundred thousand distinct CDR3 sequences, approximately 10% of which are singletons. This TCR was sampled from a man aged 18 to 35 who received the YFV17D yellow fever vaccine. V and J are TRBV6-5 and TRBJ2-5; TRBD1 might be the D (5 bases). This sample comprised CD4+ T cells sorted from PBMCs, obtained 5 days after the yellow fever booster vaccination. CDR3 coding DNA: TGTGCCAGCAGTTACTCGAGTAGGGGTCGGGTGTGGACCCAGTACTTC. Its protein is CASSYSSRGRVWTQYF.